The source of this T cell receptor beta chain is a study of technical replicates of blood from a few donors. The repertoire was sequenced with immunoSEQ multiplex PCR; TCRdb's copy has only in-frame clones and lacks some. Among about 13,000 clones listed, 70% to 80% were seen once. The length of the CDR3 is 16 residues. V was pared by 0 bases and J by 5 bases, with 8 bases of the junction left unmatched. Germline-derived CDR1 and CDR2 are SGHNT and YENEEA. Material: PBMCs. The receptor was derived from a human donor in good health. The V call is TRBV11-3, the J call TRBJ2-7, with 9 bases lining up with TRBD1. DNA of the CDR3: TGTGCCAGCAGCTTAGACGGGAGACAGGGGGACGACGAGCAGTACTTC. This sequence encodes CASSLDGRQGDDEQYF.